What follows are 18 T cell receptor beta chains derived from one specimen sequenced in a study of Ad26.COV2.S vaccination and SARS-CoV-2 variants. Treatment noted: 15 to 20 received Ad26.COV2.S at low or high dose, single or two shots; roughly five received placebo; per-sample allocation not given. Day 63 after the first injection of vaccine or placebo was the sampling time. The protocol was immunoSEQ multiplex PCR, while the TCRdb copy is restricted to in-frame clones and leaves out a portion. This sample has about 400,000 clones; roughly 80% occur once, and the top ten carry 7% to 9.5%. The sequenced sample was peripheral blood, obtained in a trial of Ad26.COV2.S vaccine versus placebo. These receptors were taken from a person aged 18-60 years who received the Ad26.COV2.S COVID-19 vaccine or a placebo.

The gene calls are TRBV7-9 and TRBJ1-4, with D possibly TRBD1 on 5 matching bases. Trimming removed 0 bases at V and 8 bases at J, with 13 bases between. This CDR3 spans 15 amino acids. The germline CDR1 and CDR2 sequences are SEHNR and FQNEAQ (reference sequence). Written as DNA, the CDR3 is TGTGCCAGCAGCTTAGCCGGGACCGTTTCGGAAAAACTGTTTTTT. It yields the protein CASSLAGTVSEKLFF.

This chain connects TRBV24-1 to TRBJ1-5; D is ambiguous. Germline CDR1 and CDR2: KGHDR and SFDVKD. V lost 5 bases to trimming and J lost 2 bases, with 9 bases between them. This CDR3 is built from 14 residues. The CDR3 loop reads CATSGTPGNQPQHF. CDR3 in DNA: TGTGCCACCAGTGGCACGCCGGGCAATCAGCCCCAGCATTTT.

V and J are TRBV29-1 and TRBJ2-3; 7 bases agree with TRBD1. The CDR3 consists of 15 residues. CDR1 and CDR2 from the germline V gene are SQVTM and ANQGSEA. V trimming: 5 bases; J trimming: 4 bases; junction bases outside the gene matches: 12. The CDR3, as DNA: TGCAGCGTTCCCCAAGGACCAGGGGGACCAGATACGCAGTATTTT. Translation: CSVPQGPGGPDTQYF.

As for this clone: The sample holds other DNA sequences that translate to the same CDR3. This chain links TRBV18 with TRBJ2-2, with D unresolved. Germline lookup yields CDR1 KGHSH and CDR2 LQKENI. The germline V and J ends were trimmed by 1 base and 5 bases, with 2 bases remaining between them. This CDR3 spans 12 amino acids. CDR3 coding DNA: TGTGCCAGCTCACCACGGACCGGGGAGCTGTTTTTT. Protein product: CASSPRTGELFF. Looking up the rest from reference TRBV18 and TRBJ2-2 gives the full variable domain: NAGVMQNPRHLVRRRGQEARLRCSPMKGHSHVYWYRQLPEEGLKFMVYLQKENIIDESGMPKERFSAEFPKEGPSILRIQQVVRGDSAAYFCASSPRTGELFFGEGSRLTVL.

This clone was found a few times. The chain has TRBV7-2 and TRBJ1-2; a weak D match, TRBD1 (6 bases). Trimming removed 0 bases from V and 8 bases from J, with 16 bases in between. CDR3 length equals 15 residues. CDR1 is SGHTA and CDR2 is FQGNSA in the germline V gene. The CDR3 sequence: CASSLAPGQSQGYTF. The CDR3 DNA follows: TGTGCCAGCAGCTTAGCACCGGGACAAAGTCAAGGCTACACCTTC. The full variable domain, its missing parts supplied by reference TRBV7-2 and TRBJ1-2, is GAGVSQSPSNKVTEKGKDVELRCDPISGHTALYWYRQSLGQGLEFLIYFQGNSAPDKSGLPSDRFSAERTGGSVSTLTIQRTQQEDSAVYLCASSLAPGQSQGYTFGSGTRLTVV.

This chain links TRBV5-4 with TRBJ1-4, with unresolved D. The CDR3 loop spans 15 amino acids. Trimming took 4 bases from V and 4 from J, leaving 14 bases between them. The germline V gene has CDR1 SGHNT and CDR2 YYREEE (reference sequence). Here the CDR3 DNA reads TGTGCCAGCAGCAAGGACGGATTTCTTAATGAAAAACTGTTTTTT. This codes for CASSKDGFLNEKLFF. The full variable domain, rest sourced from reference TRBV5-4 and TRBJ1-4, is ETGVTQSPTHLIKTRGQQVTLRCSSQSGHNTVSWYQQALGQGPQFIFQYYREEENGRGNFPPRFSGLQFPNYSSELNVNALELDDSALYLCASSKDGFLNEKLFFGSGTQLSVL.

The V gene is TRBV19, the J gene TRBJ2-1; D ambiguous. Germline loops: CDR1 LNHDA, CDR2 SQIVND (reference sequence). V was pared by 1 base and J by 0 bases, with 7 bases between. The CDR3 is 15 residues long. In DNA, the CDR3 is TGTGCCAGTAGTATAGGGAGCAGCTCCTACAATGAGCAGTTCTTC. Translation: CASSIGSSSYNEQFF.

The chain uses TRBV9 and TRBJ2-3, with 9 bases matching TRBD2. Germline lookup yields CDR1 SGDLS and CDR2 YYNGEE. The CDR3 loop spans 16 amino acids. Losses at the gene ends were 0 bases for V and 5 bases for J; bases not matched to a gene: 7. The DNA of the CDR3 is TGTGCCAGCAGCGTAGGTCCAGCGGGGGGTGGAGATACGCAGTATTTT. This gives the protein CASSVGPAGGGDTQYF.

The chain links TRBV10-3 to TRBJ2-2; D is unresolved. The CDR3 is 15 amino acids. In germline, CDR1 is ENHRY, CDR2 SYGVKD. The V end was cut by 5 bases, the J end by 0 bases, with 10 bases between. The DNA of the CDR3 is TGTGCCATCAGTTTGGCCGAAGCGAACACCGGGGAGCTGTTTTTT. Residues: CAISLAEANTGELFF.

The J gene is TRBJ1-1, the V gene TRBV5-1; possibly TRBD1 for D (6 bases). The CDR3 consists of 13 residues. From germline, CDR1 is SGHRS and CDR2 YFSETQ. V was cut by 0 bases and J by 12 bases, with 15 bases left in between. In nucleotides, the CDR3 is TGCGCCAGCAGCTTGGCTGGGGGGCGCGTGACTTTCTTT. This sequence encodes CASSLAGGRVTFF.

This chain joins TRBV7-2 and TRBJ2-4, with TRBD1 matching over 9 bases. The germline V gene encodes CDR1 SGHTA and CDR2 FQGNSA. The CDR3 totals 16 residues. V was clipped by 5 bases and J by 4 bases; unmatched bases: 9. CDR3 nucleotide sequence: TGTGCCAGCAGCGCCCTACTGGGGACAGGGAAAAACATTCAGTACTTC. It is translated as CASSALLGTGKNIQYF.

The rearrangement uses TRBV7-6 and TRBJ2-1; D possibly corresponds to TRBD2 (6 bases). The CDR3 loop spans 19 amino acids. Germline assignment: CDR1 SGHVS and CDR2 FNYEAQ. The V and J ends lost 2 bases and 6 bases respectively, with 26 bases between them. The CDR3 coding sequence is TGTGCCAGCAGCTTATGGGGGGTGTGGCAGGGAGGCCCCTCCAATGAGCAGTTCTTC. Protein product: CASSLWGVWQGGPSNEQFF.

This chain's CDR3 is CASSPPPTGRNEQFF. CDR3 DNA sequence: TGTGCCAGCTCACCACCTCCAACAGGGAGAAATGAGCAGTTCTTC. V usage is TRBV18 and J usage is TRBJ2-1, with D perhaps matching TRBD1 (6 bases). The CDR3 runs to 15 residues. Germline V gene data show CDR1 as KGHSH and CDR2 as LQKENI. V was cut by 0 bases and J by 7 bases, with 13 bases left in between.

The chain joins TRBV4-2 to TRBJ2-1; 9 bases agree with TRBD2. CDR3 size: 16 residues. Trimming at V came to 2 bases and at J to 7 bases, leaving 9 bases not matched to a gene. Germline values: CDR1 LGHNA, CDR2 YNFKEQ. The CDR3 here is CASSQNSGRFRNEQFF. The CDR3 DNA reads TGTGCCAGCAGCCAAAATAGCGGGAGATTTCGGAATGAGCAGTTCTTC.

A note on this clone: Its ends do not fully match the called genes, so a read error is possible. The V and J genes are TRBV6-5 and TRBJ1-2; 9 bases are shared with TRBD1. CDR1 and CDR2 from the germline V gene are MNHEY and SVGAGI. The CDR3 is 16 amino acids. The CDR3 is CASSYSGTGNDYGYTF. In DNA form, the CDR3 reads TGTGCCAGCAGTTACTCAGGGACAGGGAATGACTACGGCTACACCTTC.

The chain employs TRBV21-1 and TRBJ2-7; the D segment call TRBD1 is taken from the table without a DNA check. TRBV21-1 is flagged as a pseudogene. The CDR3 sequence is 14 residues long. The CDR3 DNA reads TGTGCCAGCAGCAACGCACAGGTATCCTACGAGCAGTACTTC. This sequence encodes CASSNAQVSYEQYF.

The rearrangement links TRBV7-9 to TRBJ1-1, with D unresolved. Germline loops: CDR1 SEHNR, CDR2 FQNEAQ (reference sequence). Trimming took 3 bases from V and 3 from J, leaving 5 bases between them. The CDR3 runs 12 residues. Written as DNA, the CDR3 is TGTGCCAGCAGCTTGACCTACACTGAAGCTTTCTTT. This sequence encodes CASSLTYTEAFF.

The chain carries TRBV5-4 and TRBJ2-1; tentatively, D is TRBD2 (6 bases). The germline gives CDR1 SGHNT, CDR2 YYREEE (reference sequence). CDR3 length: 15 amino acids. The V end lost 3 bases, the J end lost 10 bases, and 20 bases lay between the germline ends. This CDR3 reads CASSSKKLTREEQFF. The CDR3 DNA is TGTGCCAGCAGCTCTAAGAAGCTGACTAGGGAGGAGCAGTTCTTC.